The sequence of this TCR beta chain was determined in a study of OX40 agonist ivuxolimab in advanced cancers. On the study more broadly: Patients were treated with intravenous ivuxolimab, dosed at 0.01 to 10 mg/kg and infused every 2 weeks. Participants averaged roughly 60 years of age (range roughly 23 to 80) and were around 85% male. Prior checkpoint blockade (anti-PD-1, anti-PD-L1 or anti-CTLA-4) was permitted; over 30% had it.

Blood sampling was done at baseline, cycle 4 day 1, and cycle 7 day 1. The CDR3 is 13 residues long. V was pared by 5 bases and J by 5 bases, with 13 bases between. The V gene's germline CDR1 is SGHTA and CDR2 FQGNSA. Data came from immunoSEQ multiplex PCR; TCRdb stores just in-frame clones and leaves some out. The table lists about 74,000 clones, 70% to 90% of them singletons. The clonotype originates from an adult with an advanced solid tumor such as melanoma, head and neck, liver or kidney cancer. Sample: CD4+ or CD8+ T cells sorted from blood, taken in a trial of the OX40 agonist ivuxolimab. The V gene is TRBV7-2, the J gene TRBJ2-7; a weak D match, TRBD1 (6 bases). CDR3 sequence: CASSLRGTHEQYF. In DNA form, the CDR3 reads TGTGCCAGCAGCCTCAGGGGTACCCACGAGCAGTACTTC. Based on the CDR3 plus reference TRBV7-2 and TRBJ2-7, the full variable domain is GAGVSQSPSNKVTEKGKDVELRCDPISGHTALYWYRQSLGQGLEFLIYFQGNSAPDKSGLPSDRFSAERTGGSVSTLTIQRTQQEDSAVYLCASSLRGTHEQYFGPGTRLTVT.